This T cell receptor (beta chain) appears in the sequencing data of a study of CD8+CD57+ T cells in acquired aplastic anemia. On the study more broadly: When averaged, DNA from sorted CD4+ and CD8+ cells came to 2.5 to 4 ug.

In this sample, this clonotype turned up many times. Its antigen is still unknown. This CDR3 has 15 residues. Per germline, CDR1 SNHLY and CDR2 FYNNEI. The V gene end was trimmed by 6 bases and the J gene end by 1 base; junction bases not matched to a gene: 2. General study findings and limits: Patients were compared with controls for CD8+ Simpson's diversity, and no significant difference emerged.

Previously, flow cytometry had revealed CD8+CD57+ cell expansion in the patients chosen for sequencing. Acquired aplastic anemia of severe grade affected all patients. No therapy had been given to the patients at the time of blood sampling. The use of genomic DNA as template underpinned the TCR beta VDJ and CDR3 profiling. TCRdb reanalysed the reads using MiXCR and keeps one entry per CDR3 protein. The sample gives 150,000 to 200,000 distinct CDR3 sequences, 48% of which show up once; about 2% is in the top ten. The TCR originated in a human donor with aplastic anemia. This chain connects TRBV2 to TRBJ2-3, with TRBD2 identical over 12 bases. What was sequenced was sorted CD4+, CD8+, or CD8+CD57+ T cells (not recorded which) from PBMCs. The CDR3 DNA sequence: TGTGCCAGCAGCCGACTAGCGGGGGGCACAGATACGCAGTATTTT. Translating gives CASSRLAGGTDTQYF.